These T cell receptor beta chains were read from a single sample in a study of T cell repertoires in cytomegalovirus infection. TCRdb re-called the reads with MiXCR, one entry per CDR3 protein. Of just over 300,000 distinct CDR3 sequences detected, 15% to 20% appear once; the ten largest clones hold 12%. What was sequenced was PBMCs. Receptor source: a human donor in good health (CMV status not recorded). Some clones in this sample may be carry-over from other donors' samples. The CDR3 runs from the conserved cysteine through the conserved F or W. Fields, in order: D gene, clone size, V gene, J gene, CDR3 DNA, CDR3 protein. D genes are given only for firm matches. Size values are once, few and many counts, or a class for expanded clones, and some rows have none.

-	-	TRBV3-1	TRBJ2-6	TGTGCCAGCAGCCAGATTCCCTCTGGGGCCAACGTCCTGACTTTC	CASSQIPSGANVLTF
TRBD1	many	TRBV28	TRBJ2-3	TGTGCCAGCAGCCGACTCGGACAGGGGGCACATACGCAGTATTTT	CASSRLGQGAHTQYF
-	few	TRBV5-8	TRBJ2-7	TGTGCCAGCAGCTTGGCCAGATACTACGAGCAGTACTTC	CASSLARYYEQYF
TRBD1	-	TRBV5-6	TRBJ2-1	TGTGCCAGCAGCTTCGACAGGGTCGACTACAATGAGCAGTTCTTC	CASSFDRVDYNEQFF
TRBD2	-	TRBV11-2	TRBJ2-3	TGTGCCAGCAGCCGAGGGGTAGCGGGCACCACAGATACGCAGTATTTT	CASSRGVAGTTDTQYF
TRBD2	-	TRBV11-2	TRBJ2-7	TGTGCCAGCAGCTTTGTGGGCGGGGGCTACGAGCAGTACTTC	CASSFVGGGYEQYF
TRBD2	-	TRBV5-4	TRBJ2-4	TGTGCTAGCAGGACGGCGGGGGTGCGCGGGAAAAACATTCAGTACTTC	CASRTAGVRGKNIQYF
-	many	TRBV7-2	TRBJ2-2	TGTGCCAGCAGCTCAGGAAACACCGGGGAGCTGTTTTTT	CASSSGNTGELFF
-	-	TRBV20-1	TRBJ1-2	TGCAGTGCTAGGGAGGGGGAGTGGAGAGGGCTCTATGGCTACACCTTC	CSAREGEWRGLYGYTF
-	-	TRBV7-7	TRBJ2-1	TGTGCTAGCAGCCGGACAGCGACGACCTACAATGAGCAGTTCTTC	CASSRTATTYNEQFF
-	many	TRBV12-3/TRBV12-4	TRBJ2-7	TGTGCCAGCAACCTACACGGGGGCTCCTACGAGCAGTACTTC	CASNLHGGSYEQYF
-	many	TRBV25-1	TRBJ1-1	TGTGCCAGCAGTGAAAGGGGGAGCGCTGAAGCTTTCTTT	CASSERGSAEAFF
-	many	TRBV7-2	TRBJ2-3	TGTGCCAGCAGCTTAGCAGGACAGACAGATACGCAGTATTTT	CASSLAGQTDTQYF
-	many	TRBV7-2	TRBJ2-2	TGTGCCAGCAGCCCACAGGCCGTGGGTGGCGCCGGGGAGCTGTTTTTT	CASSPQAVGGAGELFF
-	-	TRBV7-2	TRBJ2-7	TGTGCCATCAACGGGGGAGGGGGTTCCTACGAGCAGTACTTC	CAINGGGGSYEQYF
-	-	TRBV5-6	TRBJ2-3	TGTGCCAGCAGCTTGTTAACGGGGACAGATACGCAGTATTTT	CASSLLTGTDTQYF
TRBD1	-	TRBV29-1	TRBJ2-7	TGCAGCGTTGGGCTTGGGACAGCCTACGAGCAGTACTTC	CSVGLGTAYEQYF
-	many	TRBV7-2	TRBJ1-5	TGTGCCAGCAGCTTACACGCTTTGTTAATTGCCAGCAATCAGCCCCAGCATTTT	CASSLHALLIASNQPQHF
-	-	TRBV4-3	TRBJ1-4	TGCGCCAGCAGCCAAGATAAGGGTAGTGCAACTAATGAAAAACTGTTTTTT	CASSQDKGSATNEKLFF
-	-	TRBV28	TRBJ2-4	TGTGCCAGCAGTTTATGGACAACCAAAAACATTCAGTACTTC	CASSLWTTKNIQYF
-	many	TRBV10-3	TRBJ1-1	TGTGCCATCAGTGAGTCGGAAAGTAAACCGGACACTGAAGCTTTCTTT	CAISESESKPDTEAFF
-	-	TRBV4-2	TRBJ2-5	TGTGCCAGCAGCAGGGGTGGGCTCAAAGAGACCCAGTACTTC	CASSRGGLKETQYF
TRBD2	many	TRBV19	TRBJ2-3	TGTGCCAGCCAGGGACTAGCTGCAGATACGCAGTATTTT	CASQGLAADTQYF
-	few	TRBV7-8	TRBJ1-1	TGTGCCAGCAGCTCATATGGGGAGGGGGCTGAAGCTTTCTTT	CASSSYGEGAEAFF
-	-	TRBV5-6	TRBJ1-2	TGTGCCAGCAGCTTGTCGGGGTTTGGTGGCTACACCTTC	CASSLSGFGGYTF
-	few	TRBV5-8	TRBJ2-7	TGTGCCAGCAGCCTACAGGGAGATAACTACGAGCAGTACTTC	CASSLQGDNYEQYF
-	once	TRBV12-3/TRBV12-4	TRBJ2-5	TGTGCCAGCAGTTTAGAAGGGGAGTGGGAGACCCAGTACTTC	CASSLEGEWETQYF
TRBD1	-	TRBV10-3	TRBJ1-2	TGTGCCATCAGTGGGGTGGGACAGAACTATGGCTACACCTTC	CAISGVGQNYGYTF
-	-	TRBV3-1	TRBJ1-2	TGTGCCAGCAGCTTCCGCGGTCGGAACTATGGCTACACCTTC	CASSFRGRNYGYTF
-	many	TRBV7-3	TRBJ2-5	TGTGCCAGCAGCAAGGGGGGACAAGGGAATCTACAAGAGACCCAGTACTTC	CASSKGGQGNLQETQYF
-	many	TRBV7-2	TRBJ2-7	TGTGCCAGCAGCTTAGACCCTAGCTATAACGAGCAGTACTTC	CASSLDPSYNEQYF
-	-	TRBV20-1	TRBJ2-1	TGCAGTGCTAGTGTGGTGTGGGGGCAAAGCTCCTACAATGAGCAGTTCTTC	CSASVVWGQSSYNEQFF
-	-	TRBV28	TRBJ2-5	TGTGCCAGCTCCTCCCTTTCAGGGGCCCAAGAGACCCAGTACTTC	CASSSLSGAQETQYF
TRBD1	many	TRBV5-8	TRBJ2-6	TGTGCCAGCAGCATGTGGACAGGGTTGTCACCCGGGGCCAACGTCCTGACTTTC	CASSMWTGLSPGANVLTF
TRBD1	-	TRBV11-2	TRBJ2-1	TGTGCCAGCAGCTTGAGGGGACAGGTATACAATGAGCAGTTCTTC	CASSLRGQVYNEQFF
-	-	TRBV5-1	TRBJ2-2	TGCGCCAGCAGCTCCTACCGGGGAGGAACCGGGGAGCTGTTTTTT	CASSSYRGGTGELFF
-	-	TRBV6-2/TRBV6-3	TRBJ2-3	TGTGCCAGCACCTCGGACACAGATACGCAGTATTTT	CASTSDTDTQYF
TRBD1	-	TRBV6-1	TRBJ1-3	TGTGCCAGCAGTGAAGGAACGACAGGGAACGGAAACACCATATATTTT	CASSEGTTGNGNTIYF
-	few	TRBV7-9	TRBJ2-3	TGTGCCAGCAGCTACGTCTCTAGCACAGATACGCAGTATTTT	CASSYVSSTDTQYF
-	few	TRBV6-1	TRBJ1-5	TGTGCCAGCACTCTGGGAGGGGTCCAGCCCCAGCATTTT	CASTLGGVQPQHF